This T cell receptor beta chain was recorded in a study of T-cell reconstitution after alpha-beta-depleted transplantation in children. Unique molecular identifiers tagged the TCRbeta library. MiXCR was run by TCRdb on the PCR reads, yielding one entry per CDR3 protein. This table has fewer than 120,000 distinct CDR3 sequences, approximately 10% appearing once. The ends were cut back, 3 bases at V and 8 bases at J, with 8 bases in the middle. This CDR3 spans 12 amino acids. The germline V gene encodes CDR1 SGHTA and CDR2 FQGNSA. This clonotype was found many times. The rearrangement uses TRBV7-2 and TRBJ2-1; D is undetermined. The sequenced sample was PBMCs from the stem cell graft donor, obtained from the stem cell graft. The receptor was derived from a human donor who donated a stem cell graft to a child with acute lymphoblastic leukemia. For the CDR3, the DNA is TGTGCCAGCAGCTTGGGCATAGATGAGCAGTTCTTC. It encodes CASSLGIDEQFF.